The table lists the clone carrying this T cell receptor (beta chain) with many counts. Its antigen is as yet unknown. TCRdb ran MiXCR on the PCR reads and lists one entry per CDR3 protein. The sample shows about 510,000 distinct CDR3 sequences, under 30% of them seen only once. This sample is drawn from a study of molecular identifiers for immune sequencing clone quantification. Study in general: In replicates, RNA from about 21,000 or 97,000 naive CD8 cells was divided five ways and four parts were sequenced. General study findings and limits: Jurkat TCR RNA from one cell was spiked into around 1 million naive cells, and it was reportedly detectable there.

The V gene's germline CDR1 is MNHNY and CDR2 SVGAGI (reference sequence). V dropped 4 bases and J dropped 2; count of bases not matched to a gene: 5. The CDR3 length is 15 residues. The sample was naive CD8+ T cells from blood, with Jurkat cell RNA spiked in. As to subset: FACS-sorted CD8+CD4-CCR7+CD45RA+ naive T cells. J is TRBJ1-5 and V is TRBV6-6; TRBD1 matches at 7 bases. This sequence originates from a human donor in good health. Some libraries in this study had Jurkat cell RNA spiked in. The CDR3 bases are TGTGCCAGCAGTTTGTACAGGGGAGGCAATCAGCCCCAGCATTTT. This codes for CASSLYRGGNQPQHF.